This T cell receptor (beta chain) appears in the sequencing data of a study of blood T cells in healthy people across ages. Study conclusions and caveats: Unsorted PBMC input precluded a conclusive naive versus antigen-experienced comparison.

A second PCR, run for roughly 7 to 12 cycles, used a sample-barcoded 5' primer plus a J-beta primer mix. Via MiXCR, TCRdb re-called the 5' RACE reads, giving one row per CDR3 protein. The sample records over 1.5 million distinct CDR3 sequences, less than 50% being singletons. A note on this clonotype: Its antigen is still unknown.

This TCR derives from a woman in her 40s in good health. Sequencing input: blood.

Here the CDR3 DNA reads TGTGCCAGCAGCGTATCCGCATACGGCTACACCTTC. Translating gives CASSVSAYGYTF. The V call is TRBV9, the J call TRBJ1-2; D ambiguous. V was cut by 1 base and J by 8 bases, with 9 bases left in between. From germline, CDR1 is SGDLS and CDR2 YYNGEE. The CDR3 is 12 residues long.